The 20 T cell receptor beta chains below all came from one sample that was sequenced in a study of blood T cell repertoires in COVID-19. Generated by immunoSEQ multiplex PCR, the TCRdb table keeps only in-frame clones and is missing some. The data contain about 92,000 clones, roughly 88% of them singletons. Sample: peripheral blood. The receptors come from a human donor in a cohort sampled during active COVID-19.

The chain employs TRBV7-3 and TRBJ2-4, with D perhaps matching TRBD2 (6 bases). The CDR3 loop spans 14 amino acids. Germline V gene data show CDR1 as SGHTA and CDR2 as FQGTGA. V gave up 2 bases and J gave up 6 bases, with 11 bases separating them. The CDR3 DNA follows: TGTGCCAGCAGCTTAGCCCCCGGGGGAAACATTCAGTACTTC. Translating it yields CASSLAPGGNIQYF.

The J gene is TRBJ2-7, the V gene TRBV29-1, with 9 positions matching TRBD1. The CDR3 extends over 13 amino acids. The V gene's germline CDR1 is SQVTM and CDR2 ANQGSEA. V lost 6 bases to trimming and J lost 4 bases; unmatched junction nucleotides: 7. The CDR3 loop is CSVLTGGKYEQYF. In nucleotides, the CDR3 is TGCAGCGTACTCACAGGGGGCAAATACGAGCAGTACTTC.

In DNA, the CDR3 is TGTGCCAGCAGCGAAAAACCCAGGGGGCCGAGAGAGACCCAGTACTTC. It encodes CASSEKPRGPRETQYF. The chain recombines TRBV21-1 with TRBJ2-5; the D segment call TRBD1 is taken from the table without a DNA check. TRBV21-1 is annotated as a pseudogene. The CDR3 extends over 16 amino acids.

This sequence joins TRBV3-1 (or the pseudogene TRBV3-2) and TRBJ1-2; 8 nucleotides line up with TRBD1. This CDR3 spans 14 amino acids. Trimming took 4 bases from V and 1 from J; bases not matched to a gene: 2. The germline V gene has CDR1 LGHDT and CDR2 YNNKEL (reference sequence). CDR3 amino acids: CASSRTGYNYGYTF. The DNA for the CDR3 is TGTGCCAGCAGCCGGACAGGGTATAACTATGGCTACACCTTC.

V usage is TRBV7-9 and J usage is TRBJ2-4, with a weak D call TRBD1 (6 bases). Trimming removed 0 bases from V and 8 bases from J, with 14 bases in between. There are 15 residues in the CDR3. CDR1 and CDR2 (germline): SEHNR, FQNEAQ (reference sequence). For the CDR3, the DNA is TGTGCCAGCAGCTTAGCGTTACAGGGCATCGACATTCAGTACTTC. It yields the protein CASSLALQGIDIQYF.

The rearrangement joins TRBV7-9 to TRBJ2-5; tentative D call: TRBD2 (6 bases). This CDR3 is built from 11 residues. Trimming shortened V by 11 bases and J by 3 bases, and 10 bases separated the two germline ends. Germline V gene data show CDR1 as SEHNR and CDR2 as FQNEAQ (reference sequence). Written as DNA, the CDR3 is TGTGCCGGAGAGCGGGAAGAGACCCAGTACTTC. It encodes CAGEREETQYF.

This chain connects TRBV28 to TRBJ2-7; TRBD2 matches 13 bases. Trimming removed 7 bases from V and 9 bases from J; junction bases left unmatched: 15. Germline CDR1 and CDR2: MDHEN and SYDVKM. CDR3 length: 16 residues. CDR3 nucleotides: TGTGCCAGCACGGTACTAGCGGGAGGGCGCTGGGGAGGGCAGTACTTC. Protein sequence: CASTVLAGGRWGGQYF.

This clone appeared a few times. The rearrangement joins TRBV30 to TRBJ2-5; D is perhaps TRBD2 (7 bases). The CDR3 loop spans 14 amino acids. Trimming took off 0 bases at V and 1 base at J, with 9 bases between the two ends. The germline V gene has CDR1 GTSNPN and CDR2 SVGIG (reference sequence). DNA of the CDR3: TGTGCCTGGAGTGTAGGGGGGGCCCAAGAGACCCAGTACTTC. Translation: CAWSVGGAQETQYF.

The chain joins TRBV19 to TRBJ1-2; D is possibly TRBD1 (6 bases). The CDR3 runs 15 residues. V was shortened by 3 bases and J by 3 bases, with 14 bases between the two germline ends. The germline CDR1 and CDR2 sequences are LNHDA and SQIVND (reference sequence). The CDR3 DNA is TGTGCCAGTAGTATGGGGACGGACAGTTACTATGGCTACACCTTC. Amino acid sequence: CASSMGTDSYYGYTF.

The CDR3: CASTRLAGVDTQYF. CDR3 coding DNA: TGTGCCAGCACCCGACTAGCGGGGGTTGATACGCAGTATTTT. The chain is built from TRBV6-5 and TRBJ2-3, with TRBD2 matching over 12 bases. CDR3 length: 14 amino acids. The trim removed 7 bases at V and 6 bases at J, leaving 5 bases unmatched. Germline assignment: CDR1 MNHEY and CDR2 SVGAGI.

CDR3 DNA sequence: TGTGCCAGCCCGGGGGGGGGCACCTACAATGAGCAGTTCTTC. Amino acid sequence: CASPGGGTYNEQFF. The chain uses TRBV14 and TRBJ2-1, with 8 positions matching TRBD2. The CDR3 contains 14 residues. The J segment lost 2 bases and the V segment lost 8 bases, leaving 5 bases of the junction unmatched. Germline V gives CDR1 SGHDN, CDR2 FVKESK.

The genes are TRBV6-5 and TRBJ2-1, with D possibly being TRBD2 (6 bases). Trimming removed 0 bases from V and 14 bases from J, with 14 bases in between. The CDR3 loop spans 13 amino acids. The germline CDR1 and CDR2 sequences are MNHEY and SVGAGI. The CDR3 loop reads CASSYSLSGVKFF. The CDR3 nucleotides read TGTGCCAGCAGTTACTCGTTGTCGGGAGTAAAGTTCTTC.

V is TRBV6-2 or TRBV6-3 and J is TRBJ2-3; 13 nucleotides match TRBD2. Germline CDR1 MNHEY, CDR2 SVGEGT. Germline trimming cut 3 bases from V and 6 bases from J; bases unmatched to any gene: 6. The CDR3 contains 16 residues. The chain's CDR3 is CASSYGLAGVRDTQYF. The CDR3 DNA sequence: TGTGCCAGCAGTTATGGACTAGCGGGAGTTCGTGATACGCAGTATTTT.

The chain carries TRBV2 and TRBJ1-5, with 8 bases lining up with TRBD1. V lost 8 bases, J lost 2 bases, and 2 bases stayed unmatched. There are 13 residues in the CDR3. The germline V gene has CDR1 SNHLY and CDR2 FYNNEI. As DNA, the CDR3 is TGTGCCAGCGAGGGACAGGGCAATCAGCCCCAGCATTTT. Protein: CASEGQGNQPQHF.

The DNA for the CDR3 is TGTGCCAGCAGTTACGGGCGAAGGACTGAAGCTTTCTTT. Its protein product is CASSYGRRTEAFF. The V and J genes are TRBV6-2 or TRBV6-3 and TRBJ1-1, with D unresolved. Germline lookup yields CDR1 MNHEY and CDR2 SVGEGT. The CDR3 contains 13 residues. V was trimmed by 2 bases and J by 5 bases, leaving 9 bases between them.

The CDR3 nucleotides read TGTGCCAGCAGTCCTCAGGGGTTATATACGCAGTATTTT. Translated: CASSPQGLYTQYF. The V and J genes are TRBV28 and TRBJ2-3; possible D gene TRBD1, 6 bases. The CDR3 has 13 amino acids. Looked up from germline, CDR1 is MDHEN and CDR2 is SYDVKM. Trimming stripped 5 bases from V and 7 bases from J, with 13 bases between.

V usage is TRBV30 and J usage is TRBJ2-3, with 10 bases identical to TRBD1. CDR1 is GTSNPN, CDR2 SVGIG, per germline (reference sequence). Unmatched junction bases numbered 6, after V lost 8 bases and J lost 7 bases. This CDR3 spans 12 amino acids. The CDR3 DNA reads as TGTGCCCGTGGACAGGGGGTGAATACGCAGTATTTT. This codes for CARGQGVNTQYF.

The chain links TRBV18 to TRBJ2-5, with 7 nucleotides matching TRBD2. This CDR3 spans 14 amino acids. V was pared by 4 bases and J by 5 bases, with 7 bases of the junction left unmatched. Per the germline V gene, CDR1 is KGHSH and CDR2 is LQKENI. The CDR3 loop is CASSHAGARETQYF. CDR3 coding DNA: TGTGCCAGCTCACATGCGGGAGCTCGGGAGACCCAGTACTTC.

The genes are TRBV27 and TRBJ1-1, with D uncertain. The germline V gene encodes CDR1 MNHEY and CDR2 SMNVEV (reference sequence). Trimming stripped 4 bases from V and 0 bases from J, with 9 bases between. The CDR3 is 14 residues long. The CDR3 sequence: CASSSPSLNTEAFF. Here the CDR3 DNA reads TGTGCCAGCAGTTCCCCCTCCCTGAACACTGAAGCTTTCTTT.

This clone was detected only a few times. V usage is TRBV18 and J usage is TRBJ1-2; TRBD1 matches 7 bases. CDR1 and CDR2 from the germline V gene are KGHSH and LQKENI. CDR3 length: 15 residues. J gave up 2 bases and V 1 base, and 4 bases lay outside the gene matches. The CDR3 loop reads CASSPRTGPNYGYTF. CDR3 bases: TGTGCCAGCTCACCACGGACAGGCCCAAACTATGGCTACACCTTC.